This is a list of T cell receptor beta chains from one sample in a study of T-cell memory formation after mild COVID-19. TCRdb fed the 5' RACE reads into MiXCR, producing one record per CDR3 protein. This table has over 500,000 distinct CDR3 sequences, approximately 15% appearing once. Sequencing used PBMCs or a T cell subset sorted from them (not recorded which). These receptors were taken from an adult woman who had mild COVID-19 (a few samples of this study predate the infection). Cell type and time point are not known. Each CDR3 is given with its conserved first and last residue. D genes are given only for firm matches. Size tells how often a clone was seen (once, few, many) or the class of an expanded clone, and some rows leave it out.

j_call v_call d_call clone_size cdr3_length cdr3_nt cdr3_aa
TRBJ1-5 TRBV6-2/TRBV6-3 . once 17 TGTGCCAGCAGCCAGACGACGCGGGGGGCAAGCAATCAGCCCCAGCATTTT CASSQTTRGASNQPQHF
TRBJ2-1 TRBV20-1 TRBD2 few 16 TGCAGTGCTCCCGACTTATGGAGCGGGAGACACAATGAGCAGTTCTTC CSAPDLWSGRHNEQFF
TRBJ2-1 TRBV5-1 TRBD2 . 16 TGCGCCAGCAGCTTTGGGACTAGCGGGGGGAAGAATGAGCAGTTCTTC CASSFGTSGGKNEQFF
TRBJ2-1 TRBV7-3 TRBD2 few 16 TGTGCCAGCAGCCTCATTCTAGCGGGGGGGCCCAATGAGCAGTTCTTC CASSLILAGGPNEQFF
TRBJ2-7 TRBV30 . . 11 TGTGCCTGGAGTCTCGACTACGAGCAGTACTTC CAWSLDYEQYF
TRBJ2-5 TRBV6-1 TRBD2 . 16 TGTGCCAGCAGAGACGGGACTAGCGGTTTAAGAGAGGCCCAGTACTTC CASRDGTSGLREAQYF
TRBJ1-5 TRBV24-1 . few 15 TGTGCCACCAGTGATGGTGGGGCAGGGAATCAGCCCCAGCATTTT CATSDGGAGNQPQHF
TRBJ2-1 TRBV24-1 . . 16 TGTGCCACCAGTGACCCTCTGGGCCGTTCTGCCTATGAGCAGTTCTTC CATSDPLGRSAYEQFF
TRBJ1-5 TRBV28 . few 16 TGTGCCAGCAGTTTTTGGGCAGGGATTAGCAATCAGCCCCAGCATTTT CASSFWAGISNQPQHF
TRBJ2-7 TRBV19 . . 13 TGTGCCAGTAGTACGGACTTAATCTACGAGCAGTACTTC CASSTDLIYEQYF
TRBJ2-7 TRBV7-2 . . 17 TGTGCCAGCAGCTTCCCTCTGCGCGGCTCAAGCTCCTACGAGCAGTACTTC CASSFPLRGSSSYEQYF
TRBJ2-3 TRBV24-1 . . 18 TGTGCCACCAGTGATTTTCCCCGCTCAGTTTTCGGCACAGATACGCAGTATTTT CATSDFPRSVFGTDTQYF
TRBJ2-1 TRBV4-3 TRBD2 few 16 TGCGCCAGCAGCCAAGACGAGGCGGGAGAGTACAATGAGCAGTTCTTC CASSQDEAGEYNEQFF
TRBJ2-3 TRBV7-9 TRBD1 few 18 TGTGCCACGGGGGAGACCTACACAGGGGGCGGGAGCACAGATACGCAGTATTTT CATGETYTGGGSTDTQYF
TRBJ1-6 TRBV18 . few 16 TGTGCCAGCTCACCGCTTCGAGGGGACGGATATTCACCCCTCCACTTT CASSPLRGDGYSPLHF
TRBJ2-7 TRBV2 TRBD1 few 14 TGTGCCAGCAGTGGGACAGGGGGCGGCTACGAGCAGTACTTC CASSGTGGGYEQYF
TRBJ2-7 TRBV7-8 . few 17 TGTGCCAGCAGCTTCACTGGAGGGACATCCGTACGCTACGAGCAGTACTTC CASSFTGGTSVRYEQYF
TRBJ2-5 TRBV29-1 . few 14 TGCAGCGTCCCAGGGTGGGAAACAGGAAAGACCCAGTACTTC CSVPGWETGKTQYF